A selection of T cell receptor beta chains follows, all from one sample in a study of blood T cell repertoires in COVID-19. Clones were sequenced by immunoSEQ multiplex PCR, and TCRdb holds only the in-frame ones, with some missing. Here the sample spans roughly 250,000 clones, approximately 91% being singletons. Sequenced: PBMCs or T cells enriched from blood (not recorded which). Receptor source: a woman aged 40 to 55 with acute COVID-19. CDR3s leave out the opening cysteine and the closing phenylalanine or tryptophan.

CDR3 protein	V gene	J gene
ASSGGVAGGPENEQF	TRBV6-1	TRBJ2-1
ASSPGTGYGYT	TRBV28	TRBJ1-2
ASSYRGQETLYGYT	TRBV5-1	TRBJ1-2
ATSDSSGNQPQH	TRBV24-1	TRBJ1-5
ASSQAGGTTEAF	TRBV3-1/TRBV3-2	TRBJ1-1
ASSQEGTSGGLPNTGELF	TRBV3-1/TRBV3-2	TRBJ2-2
ASSQTSGTSGIIRPYEQY	TRBV4-3	TRBJ2-7
ATSDAGDQETQY	TRBV24-1	TRBJ2-5
ASSLTGGGRNTEAF	TRBV7-9	TRBJ1-1
SASLTGRTYNSPLH	TRBV20-1	TRBJ1-6
ASSPLAGVGDTQY	TRBV18	TRBJ2-3
ASSLWGVANYGYT	TRBV28	TRBJ1-2
ASSSPSGGTNTGELF	TRBV7-3	TRBJ2-2
ASSDLQGLDTEAF	TRBV18	TRBJ1-1
ASKSLATNEKLF	TRBV28	TRBJ1-4
ASSLLAGATQY	TRBV7-2	TRBJ2-5
SVEGGQGNTEAF	TRBV29-1	TRBJ1-1
ASSLVSVYNSPLH	TRBV5-1	TRBJ1-6
ASSTPGTDNEQF	TRBV7-2	TRBJ2-1
ASSLEAGRNSPLH	TRBV7-2	TRBJ1-6
ATRATQGSGELF	TRBV24-1	TRBJ2-2
SVGAVAGNGEAF	TRBV29-1	TRBJ1-1
ASSMTQGGNTEAF	TRBV19	TRBJ1-1
ASTPQGANQPQH	TRBV28	TRBJ1-5
ASKGQEGNEQF	TRBV19	TRBJ2-1
ASSPRTATTEAF	TRBV7-9	TRBJ1-1
ASSLYRGKAGTGELF	TRBV7-9	TRBJ2-2
ASRTDRGPYEQY	TRBV19	TRBJ2-7
ASSSLGYT	TRBV28	TRBJ1-2
ASSPRGGSTDTQY	TRBV13	TRBJ2-3
ASSTLRGTSSSGNTIY	TRBV23-1	TRBJ1-3
ASLRQGPYEQY	TRBV28	TRBJ2-7
ASALTGSPNYGYT	TRBV2	TRBJ1-2
ASSIPGTGGGYT	TRBV18	TRBJ1-2
ASKDLRGRNTEAF	TRBV19	TRBJ1-1
SVSSHEQF	TRBV29-1	TRBJ2-1
AIKGVDNYGYT	TRBV10-3	TRBJ1-2
SASGESSYNSPLH	TRBV20-1	TRBJ1-6
ASSIGAGVDSPLH	TRBV19	TRBJ1-6
ASSDITRTADGYT	TRBV6-1	TRBJ1-2
ASSQDRGLYYGYT	TRBV23-1	TRBJ1-2